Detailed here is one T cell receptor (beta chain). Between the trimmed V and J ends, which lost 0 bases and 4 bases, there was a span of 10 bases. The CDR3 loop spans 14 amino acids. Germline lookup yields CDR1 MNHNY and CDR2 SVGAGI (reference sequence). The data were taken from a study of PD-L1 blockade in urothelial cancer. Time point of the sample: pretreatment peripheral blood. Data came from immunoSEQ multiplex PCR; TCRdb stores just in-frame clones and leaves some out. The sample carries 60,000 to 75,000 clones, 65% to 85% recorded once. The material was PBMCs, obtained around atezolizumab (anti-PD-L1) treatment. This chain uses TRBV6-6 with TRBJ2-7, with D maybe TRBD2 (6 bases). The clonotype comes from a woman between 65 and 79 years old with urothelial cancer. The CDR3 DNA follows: TGTGCCAGCAGTTACTCCGGGGGTTCATACGAGCAGTACTTC. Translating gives CASSYSGGSYEQYF.